The entry below gives a single TCR beta chain sequence along with its context. The data derive from a study of blood T cell repertoires in COVID-19. Study-level information: COVID-19 samples collected from the United States, Italy and Spain covered acute and convalescent phases. Nucleic acid was either cDNA or gDNA, and it came from T cells, B-cell-depleted T cells, or PBMCs.

Per the authors' pipeline: For nucleated cells, counts were estimated from reference gene primer amplification. Assay used: immunoSEQ multiplex PCR; TCRdb lists only in-frame clones, some missing. V and J calls and clone size follow that table, whereas D and trimming were derived from the DNA. The top ten clones hold nearly 5% of a sample with some 80,000 clones, roughly 87% of them seen once. With V trimmed by 7 bases and J by 7 bases, 5 bases remained unmatched. Germline V lookup: CDR1 LNHDA, CDR2 SQIVND (reference sequence). The CDR3 has 13 amino acids. The receptor was isolated from a woman at least 80 years old with active or convalescent COVID-19. Sequencing was performed on peripheral blood. The chain recombines TRBV19 with TRBJ1-1; 11 bases fit TRBD1. The CDR3 loop reads CASIRTGGNEAFF. The CDR3 DNA sequence: TGTGCCAGTATCCGGACAGGGGGCAATGAAGCTTTCTTT. The full variable domain, with the rest looked up from reference TRBV19 and TRBJ1-1, is DGGITQSPKYLFRKEGQNVTLSCEQNLNHDAMYWYRQDPGQGLRLIYYSQIVNDFQKGDIAEGYSVSREKKESFPLTVTSAQKNPTAFYLCASIRTGGNEAFFGQGTRLTVV.